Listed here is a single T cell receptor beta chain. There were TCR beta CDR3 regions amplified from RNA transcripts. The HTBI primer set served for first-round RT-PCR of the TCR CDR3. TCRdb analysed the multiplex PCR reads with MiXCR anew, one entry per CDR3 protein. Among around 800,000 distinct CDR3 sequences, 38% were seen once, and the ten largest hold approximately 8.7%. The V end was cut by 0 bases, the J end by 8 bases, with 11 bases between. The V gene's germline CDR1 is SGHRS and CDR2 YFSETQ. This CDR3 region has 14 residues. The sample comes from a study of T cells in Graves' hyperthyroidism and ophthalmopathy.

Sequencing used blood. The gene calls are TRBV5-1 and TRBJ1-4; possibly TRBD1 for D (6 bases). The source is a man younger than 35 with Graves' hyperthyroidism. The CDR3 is CASSLVTGNEKLFF. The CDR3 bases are TGCGCCAGCAGCTTGGTTACAGGGAACGAAAAACTGTTTTTT.